At least ten counts were recorded for the clone carrying this T cell receptor (beta chain). Its antigen remains unknown. This sample is part of a study of human T cells and chemical hapten exposure. Study context: Scalp application of diphenylcyclopropenone was performed weekly in patients across the entire approximately 24-week study.

Study results and limitations: Patch test score tracked positively with PT1 expanded TCR counts.

The time point was: patch test 3, about 24 weeks after DPC sensitization. Treatment denoted: therapeutic diphenylcyclopropenone sensitization with weekly scalp DPC. TCRdb reprocessed the RACE reads via MiXCR and lists one record per CDR3 protein. The table lists 95,000 to 150,000 distinct CDR3 sequences, approximately 11% of them singletons. V lost 1 base, J lost 0 bases, and 8 bases stayed unmatched. CDR1 and CDR2 (germline): MGHRA, YSYEKL. CDR3 size: 18 residues. The TCR was taken from a woman between 50 and 59 years old with alopecia areata. Some clones in this sample may be carry-over from other donors' samples. The sequencing here drew on whole blood, taken in connection with sensitization to the hapten diphenylcyclopropenone (DPC). The rearrangement links TRBV4-1 to TRBJ2-7, with 11 bases matching TRBD2. The CDR3 DNA sequence: TGCGCCAGCAGCCAAGTAATGCCTAGCGGGGGGCTCTCCTACGAGCAGTACTTC. It specifies CASSQVMPSGGLSYEQYF.